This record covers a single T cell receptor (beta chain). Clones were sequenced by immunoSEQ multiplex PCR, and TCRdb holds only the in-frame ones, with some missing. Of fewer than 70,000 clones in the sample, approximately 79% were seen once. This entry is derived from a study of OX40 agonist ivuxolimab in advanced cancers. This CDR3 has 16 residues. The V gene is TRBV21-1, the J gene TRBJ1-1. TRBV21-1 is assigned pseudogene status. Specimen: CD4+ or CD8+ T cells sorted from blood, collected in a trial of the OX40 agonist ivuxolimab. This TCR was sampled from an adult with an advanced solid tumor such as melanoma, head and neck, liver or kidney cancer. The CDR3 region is CASSARDGASNTEAFF. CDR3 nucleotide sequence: TGTGCCAGCAGCGCCCGGGACGGGGCTTCGAACACTGAAGCTTTCTTT.